The 18 T cell receptor beta chains presented below share a single source sample, sequenced in a study of blood T cells in healthy people across ages. A J-beta primer mix and a sample-barcoded 5' primer were used in a second PCR of roughly 6 to 12 cycles. MiXCR, applied by TCRdb to the 5' RACE reads, yields one record per CDR3 protein. The data contain 1.5 million to 1.8 million distinct CDR3 sequences, approximately 43% of them seen just once; the ten biggest clones take up just over 4%. The sequencing sample was made of blood. These TCRs come from a woman between 18 and 30 years old in good health.

This clonotype was seen a handful of times. This rearrangement joins TRBV12-3 or TRBV12-4 to TRBJ2-7, with 9 bases identical to TRBD1. The CDR3 sequence is 15 residues long. Trimming at V came to 7 bases and at J to 4 bases, leaving 11 bases not matched to a gene. Written as DNA, the CDR3 is TGTGCCAGCAAGAGGGGGGGGACAGGGAGTTACGAGCAGTACTTC. This encodes CASKRGGTGSYEQYF.

In its sample, this clonotype was seen many times. The CDR3 spells CASSTHPPGSNQPQHF. The CDR3 nucleotides are TGTGCCAGCAGTACACACCCCCCAGGCAGCAATCAGCCCCAGCATTTT. The chain couples TRBV5-5 to TRBJ1-5; no reliable D call. The V gene lost 5 bases and the J gene lost 1 base, with 16 bases spanning the gap. The CDR3 has 16 residues. Germline CDR1 is SGHKS and CDR2 is YYEKEE (reference sequence).

The table lists this clonotype with a count of one. The V and J genes are TRBV5-1 and TRBJ2-7, with 9 bases matching TRBD1. The CDR3 sequence is 14 residues long. Germline lookup yields CDR1 SGHRS and CDR2 YFSETQ. Germline trimming cut 7 bases from V and 7 bases from J; bases unmatched to any gene: 12. CDR3 coding DNA: TGCGCCAGCTCCGGGACAGGGAGGAATTTTGAGCAGTACTTC. It codes for CASSGTGRNFEQYF.

In this sample, this clonotype turned up a few times. The rearrangement joins TRBV4-2 to TRBJ1-4, with D unresolved. The germline V and J ends were trimmed by 4 bases and 0 bases, with 15 bases remaining between them. The CDR3 runs 17 residues. The germline V gene has CDR1 LGHNA and CDR2 YNFKEQ. The CDR3 here is CASSRSYSLSTNEKLFF. In DNA, the CDR3 is TGTGCCAGCAGCCGCTCCTACAGTTTATCAACTAATGAAAAACTGTTTTTT.

This clonotype came up a few times. V gene TRBV20-1 combines with J gene TRBJ2-7; D is ambiguous. The CDR3 sequence is 13 residues long. V was clipped by 0 bases and J by 2 bases, with 8 bases between them. The germline CDR1 and CDR2 sequences are DFQATT and SNEGSKA (reference sequence). Written as DNA, the CDR3 is TGCAGTGCTAGAGATCAACCCCCCTACGAGCAGTACTTC. Its translation is CSARDQPPYEQYF.

This chain joins TRBV15 and TRBJ2-1, with a weak D call TRBD1 (5 bases). The CDR3 consists of 15 residues. V gave up 2 bases and J gave up 9 bases, with 17 bases separating them. Germline CDR1 is LNHNV and CDR2 is YYDKDF (reference sequence). CDR3 bases: TGTGCCACCAGCAGAAGGTTGGGGCGCGAAGTTGAGCAGTTCTTC. Residues: CATSRRLGREVEQFF.

The chain joins TRBV25-1 to TRBJ2-3, with 12 bases aligning to TRBD2. J was trimmed by 4 bases and V by 7 bases; bases with no gene match: 12. The CDR3 is 17 amino acids. CDR1 and CDR2 (germline): MGHDK, SYGVNS. CDR3 protein: CASIPTAGTSGSDTQYF. CDR3 sequence (DNA): TGTGCCAGCATCCCAACCGCCGGGACTAGCGGGTCAGATACGCAGTATTTT.

In its sample, this clonotype was seen a few times. J is TRBJ2-7 and V is TRBV4-2; D is unresolved. The V end lost 0 bases, the J end lost 1 base, and 7 bases lay between the germline ends. The length of the CDR3 is 14 residues. Germline V gene lookup returns CDR1 LGHNA and CDR2 YNFKEQ. This CDR3 reads CASSQEERSYEQYF. The CDR3 DNA follows: TGTGCCAGCAGCCAAGAGGAGAGGTCCTACGAGCAGTACTTC.

A few counts support this clonotype. The rearrangement joins TRBV6-2 or TRBV6-3 to TRBJ2-1, with D tentatively TRBD2 (5 bases). V gave up 3 bases and J gave up 8 bases, with 8 bases separating them. Germline V CDR1 and CDR2: MNHEY, SVGEGT. This CDR3 spans 12 amino acids. CDR3 nucleotides: TGTGCCAGCAGTTATACCGGGGATGAGCAGTTCTTC. Protein product: CASSYTGDEQFF.

The rearrangement uses TRBV12-3 or TRBV12-4 and TRBJ2-7, with D maybe TRBD2 (5 bases). The DNA matches TRBJ2-5 better at its end, which makes the J call doubtful. This CDR3 is built from 14 residues. The CDR3 protein is CASADVSVLETQYF. The CDR3 DNA follows: TGTGCCAGCGCGGACGTTAGCGTTCTTGAGACCCAGTACTTC.

This rearrangement joins TRBV6-5 to TRBJ1-2; TRBD1 agrees at 7 bases. CDR3 length equals 18 residues. CDR1 is MNHEY, CDR2 SVGAGI, per germline. J was trimmed by 4 bases and V by 2 bases; bases with no gene match: 16. CDR3 bases: TGTGCCAGCAGTTACAGGCAGGACAGGCGATTAGGATTCTATGGCTACACCTTC. It is translated as CASSYRQDRRLGFYGYTF.

The chain joins TRBV9 to TRBJ2-4; D not certain. Trimming removed 3 bases from V and 0 bases from J, with 10 bases in between. Germline V gives CDR1 SGDLS, CDR2 YYNGEE. This CDR3 has 15 residues. CDR3 protein: CASSGGNLAKNIQYF. In nucleotides, the CDR3 is TGTGCCAGCAGCGGTGGGAACCTAGCCAAAAACATTCAGTACTTC.

The chain couples TRBV20-1 to TRBJ2-5, with D possibly being TRBD1 or TRBD2 (5 bases each). Trimming cost V 0 bases and J 2 bases, with 13 bases left between them. Germline CDR1 reads DFQATT; CDR2 reads SNEGSKA (reference sequence). This CDR3 comprises 15 residues. The CDR3 loop is CSARDPGRSQETQYF. As DNA, the CDR3 is TGCAGTGCTAGAGATCCGGGGCGGAGTCAAGAGACCCAGTACTTC.

This clonotype was recorded a few times. V is TRBV6-2 or TRBV6-3 and J is TRBJ2-3, with TRBD1 matching 7 bases. Germline CDR1 and CDR2: MNHEY and SVGEGT. CDR3 length: 14 residues. The V gene end was trimmed by 9 bases and the J gene end by 0 bases; junction bases not matched to a gene: 6. The CDR3 here is CASTEGASTDTQYF. The CDR3 DNA reads as TGTGCCAGTACTGAGGGGGCTAGCACAGATACGCAGTATTTT.

This clonotype was counted only a few times. This chain uses TRBV9 with TRBJ2-7; D gene uncertain. Germline CDR1 and CDR2: SGDLS and YYNGEE. The CDR3 runs to 13 residues. Deletions cut 4 bases from V and 7 bases from J, with 15 bases between. The CDR3 loop is CASSLSPAGEQYF. Here the CDR3 DNA reads TGTGCCAGCAGCCTTTCCCCGGCCGGAGAGCAGTACTTC.

This clonotype was seen a handful of times. This sequence joins TRBV27 and TRBJ2-1; D is unclear. CDR3 length: 20 residues. The germline gives CDR1 MNHEY, CDR2 SMNVEV (reference sequence). Trimming shortened V by 1 base and J by 0 bases, and 22 bases separated the two germline ends. The CDR3 DNA reads TGTGCCAGCAGTTTATGGGTTTCCCCGCAGACGAAGAGCTCCTACAATGAGCAGTTCTTC. Translation: CASSLWVSPQTKSSYNEQFF.

The chain carries TRBV7-2 and TRBJ1-2; D is possibly TRBD1 (5 bases). CDR1 is SGHTA, CDR2 FQGNSA, per germline. The V gene lost 7 bases and the J gene lost 2 bases, with 14 bases spanning the gap. There are 14 residues in the CDR3. The CDR3 DNA sequence: TGTGCCAGCAACCCGGAGGGGCCCAACTATGGCTACACCTTC. This codes for CASNPEGPNYGYTF.

This chain's CDR3 is CSAFSGEAFF. In DNA form, the CDR3 reads TGCAGCGCTTTCTCGGGGGAAGCTTTCTTT. The J gene is TRBJ1-1, the V gene TRBV29-1; D is ambiguous. Germline CDR1 reads SQVTM; CDR2 reads ANQGSEA. V was cut by 7 bases and J by 8 bases, with 11 bases left in between. CDR3 length: 10 amino acids.